This TCR beta chain was captured in a study of blood T cells in healthy people across ages. The V and J ends lost 4 bases and 4 bases respectively, with 10 bases between them. The CDR3 contains 12 residues. From germline, CDR1 is SQVTM and CDR2 ANQGSEA. The study's findings and limits: A roughly linear fall in TCR beta diversity per million T cells was seen with increasing age.

Using a J-beta primer mix together with a sample-barcoded 5' primer, a second PCR was run for about 6 to 12 cycles. One entry per CDR3 protein, called by TCRdb with MiXCR from the 5' RACE reads. The table includes over a million distinct CDR3 sequences, almost 25% detected once. This clonotype was detected a few times. The target antigen is unknown. The data were also submitted as part of a second study, on T cells of mothers and their children. Per that study: A few healthy Caucasian mothers and their six children donated. Clones that were microchimeric and persistent were not detected among T cells.

Input material: blood. This TCR came from a girl aged 2-10 years in good health. The chain couples TRBV29-1 to TRBJ1-1, with D unresolved. CDR3 sequence (DNA): TGCAGCGTTGCCCTTATGAGCACTGAAGCTTTCTTT. Translating it yields CSVALMSTEAFF.